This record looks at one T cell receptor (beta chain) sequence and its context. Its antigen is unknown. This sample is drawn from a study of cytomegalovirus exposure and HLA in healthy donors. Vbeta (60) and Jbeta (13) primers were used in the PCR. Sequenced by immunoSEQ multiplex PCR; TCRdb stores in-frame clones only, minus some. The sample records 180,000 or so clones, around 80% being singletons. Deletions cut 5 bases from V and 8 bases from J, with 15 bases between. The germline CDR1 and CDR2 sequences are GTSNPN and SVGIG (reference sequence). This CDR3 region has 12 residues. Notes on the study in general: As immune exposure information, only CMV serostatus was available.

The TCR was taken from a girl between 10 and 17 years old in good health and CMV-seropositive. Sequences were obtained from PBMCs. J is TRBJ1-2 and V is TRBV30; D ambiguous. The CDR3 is CAWEEGMLGYTF. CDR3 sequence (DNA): TGTGCCTGGGAGGAGGGCATGTTAGGCTACACCTTC.